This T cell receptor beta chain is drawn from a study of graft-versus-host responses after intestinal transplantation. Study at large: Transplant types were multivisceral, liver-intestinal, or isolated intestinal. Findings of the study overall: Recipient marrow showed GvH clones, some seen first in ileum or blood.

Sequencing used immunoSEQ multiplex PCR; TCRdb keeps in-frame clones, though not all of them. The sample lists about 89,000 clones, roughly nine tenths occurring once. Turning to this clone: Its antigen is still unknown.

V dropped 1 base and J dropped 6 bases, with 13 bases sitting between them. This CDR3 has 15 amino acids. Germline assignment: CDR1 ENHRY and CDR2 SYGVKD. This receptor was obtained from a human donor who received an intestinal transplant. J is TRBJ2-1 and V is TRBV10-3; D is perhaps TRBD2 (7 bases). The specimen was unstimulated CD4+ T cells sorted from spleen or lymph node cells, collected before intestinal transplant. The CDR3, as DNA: TGTGCCATCAGTGAGTTTACAGGGAGGGGCAATGAGCAGTTCTTC. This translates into CAISEFTGRGNEQFF.